One TCR beta chain is described in this entry. These data are taken from a study of blood T cell repertoires in COVID-19. For the study at large: The samples span acute and convalescent COVID-19 from the United States, Italy and Spain. PBMCs, B-cell-depleted T cells, or T cells provided the cDNA or gDNA that made up the material.

The CDR3 loop spans 14 amino acids. V lost 5 bases, J lost 2 bases, and 10 bases lay in between. Germline V gene lookup returns CDR1 SGHTA and CDR2 FQGNSA. Original handling: Reference gene primer amplification yielded estimated nucleated cell counts. TCRdb's copy holds only in-frame clones and misses some; the assay was immunoSEQ multiplex PCR. The V and J calls and clone size are taken from that table; D and trimming were inferred from the DNA. The sample holds around 250,000 clones, 85% to 90% seen once. The rearrangement joins TRBV7-2 to TRBJ2-1, with D possibly matching TRBD2 (5 bases). The receptor was isolated from a man between 60 and 70 years old with acute or convalescent COVID-19. The source material was peripheral blood. CDR3 DNA sequence: TGTGCCAGCAGCGCTTCCGGGACCTACAATGAGCAGTTCTTC. This translates into CASSASGTYNEQFF.